These T cell receptor beta chains were read from a single sample in a study of T cell repertoires in cytomegalovirus infection. Each CDR3 protein gets one entry after TCRdb re-called the reads with MiXCR. This sample has around 530,000 distinct CDR3 sequences, with about 26% found just once. The specimen sequenced was PBMCs. These receptors all come from a human donor in good health (CMV status not recorded). Some clones in this sample may be carry-over from other donors' samples. Both conserved end residues are part of each CDR3. A D gene is named only where the DNA matches it firmly. A row's size may be missing; if present it is once, few, many or a size class.

TRBJ2-7,TRBV7-2,many,-,CASSTDGGPYEQYF,TGTGCCAGCAGCACGGACGGGGGGCCCTACGAGCAGTACTTC
TRBJ2-1,TRBV20-1,few,-,CSARDQGKTYNEQFF,TGCAGTGCTAGAGATCAGGGTAAGACCTACAATGAGCAGTTCTTC
TRBJ2-2,TRBV4-1,-,TRBD1,CASSAPGQLNTGELFF,TGCGCCAGCAGCGCCCCGGGACAGTTGAACACCGGGGAGCTGTTTTTT
TRBJ2-7,TRBV5-6,few,TRBD2,CASSLSGGRVSYEQYF,TGTGCCAGCAGCTTGTCGGGCGGGAGGGTCTCCTACGAGCAGTACTTC
TRBJ2-3,TRBV11-2,-,TRBD2,CASSLTAGGSVDTQYF,TGTGCCAGCAGCTTAACGGCGGGAGGGTCGGTAGATACGCAGTATTTT
TRBJ1-2,TRBV5-6,-,-,CASSPRVGPEGYTF,TGTGCCAGCAGCCCGAGGGTGGGGCCGGAAGGCTACACCTTC
TRBJ2-5,TRBV24-1,-,TRBD2,CATSAWGLAGGPSRQETQYF,TGTGCCACCAGTGCCTGGGGACTAGCGGGAGGGCCCTCGAGGCAAGAGACCCAGTACTTC
TRBJ2-4,TRBV12-3/TRBV12-4,many,TRBD1,CASGQGENIQYF,TGTGCCAGCGGACAGGGGGAAAACATTCAGTACTTC
TRBJ1-1,TRBV29-1,-,-,CSVVAGFTEAFF,TGCAGCGTTGTGGCTGGTTTCACTGAAGCTTTCTTT
TRBJ1-4,TRBV4-2,few,TRBD1,CASSQVRDSNEKLFF,TGTGCCAGCAGCCAAGTCCGGGACAGCAATGAAAAACTGTTTTTT
TRBJ2-7,TRBV6-6,few,TRBD2,CASSVITSGRVSSEQYF,TGTGCCAGCAGTGTCATCACTAGCGGGAGGGTCTCTTCCGAGCAGTACTTC
TRBJ2-7,TRBV7-8,many,TRBD2,CASSLELASGSYEQYF,TGTGCCAGCAGCTTAGAGTTGGCTAGCGGGAGCTACGAGCAGTACTTC
TRBJ2-3,TRBV29-1,-,-,CSVDVRAGYTDTQYF,TGCAGCGTTGACGTAAGGGCGGGATACACAGATACGCAGTATTTT
TRBJ1-1,TRBV7-3,few,-,CASSVDGGTEAFF,TGTGCCAGCAGCGTCGATGGTGGCACTGAAGCTTTCTTT
TRBJ2-7,TRBV6-2/TRBV6-3,-,TRBD2,CASSYLDSGIYEQYF,TGTGCCAGCAGTTACCTCGACAGCGGGATCTACGAGCAGTACTTC
TRBJ2-1,TRBV28,-,-,CASSPLGEAHNEQFF,TGTGCCAGCAGTCCCTTGGGGGAGGCCCACAATGAGCAGTTCTTC
TRBJ2-3,TRBV7-8,many,TRBD2,CASSTRLAEDTQYF,TGTGCCAGCAGCACCCGACTAGCGGAAGATACGCAGTATTTT
TRBJ1-6,TRBV6-6,-,-,CASKVPNSPLHF,TGTGCCAGCAAGGTTCCCAATTCACCCCTCCACTTT
TRBJ1-2,TRBV6-6,-,-,CASSPQGSDYGYTF,TGTGCCAGCAGTCCCCAGGGGTCGGACTATGGCTACACCTTC
TRBJ1-6,TRBV4-3,few,-,CASSQVDPYWQGEGNSPLHF,TGCGCCAGCAGCCAAGTCGACCCCTACTGGCAGGGTGAAGGTAATTCACCCCTCCACTTT
TRBJ1-5,TRBV7-9,many,-,CASSPGDQPQHF,TGTGCCAGCAGTCCAGGGGATCAGCCCCAGCATTTT
TRBJ1-2,TRBV12-3/TRBV12-4,-,-,CASTERGDYGYTF,TGTGCCAGCACCGAGAGGGGGGACTATGGCTACACCTTC
TRBJ2-7,TRBV7-2,many,-,CASSLESRYEQYF,TGTGCCAGCAGCTTAGAGAGCCGTTACGAGCAGTACTTC
TRBJ2-7,TRBV4-3,-,TRBD2,CASSQDRASGSYEQYF,TGCGCCAGCAGCCAAGATCGGGCTAGCGGGAGTTACGAGCAGTACTTC
TRBJ1-2,TRBV12-3/TRBV12-4,many,TRBD1,CASSRGQGGNYGYTF,TGTGCCAGCAGCCGGGGACAGGGAGGGAACTATGGCTACACCTTC
TRBJ1-3,TRBV12-3/TRBV12-4,few,-,CASSLTQARNTIYF,TGTGCCAGCAGTTTAACACAGGCGCGAAACACCATATATTTT
TRBJ2-5,TRBV19,-,-,CASSINTGRQETQYF,TGTGCCAGTAGTATAAACACGGGCCGGCAAGAGACCCAGTACTTC
TRBJ1-5,TRBV28,-,-,CASSNPPGEPQHF,TGTGCCAGCAGTAACCCCCCGGGAGAGCCCCAGCATTTT
TRBJ2-2,TRBV20-1,few,TRBD2,CSAQTSVANTGELFF,TGCAGTGCCCAAACTAGCGTCGCGAACACCGGGGAGCTGTTTTTT
TRBJ2-2,TRBV28,-,-,CASRHGRFGGELFF,TGTGCCAGCAGACACGGGAGATTCGGCGGGGAGCTGTTTTTT
TRBJ2-4,TRBV4-2,few,-,CASSQDPQIAKNIQYF,TGTGCCAGCAGCCAAGATCCACAAATAGCCAAAAACATTCAGTACTTC
TRBJ2-1,TRBV28,-,-,CASSQDQRSYNEQFF,TGTGCCAGCAGCCAAGATCAGAGGAGCTACAATGAGCAGTTCTTC
TRBJ1-1,TRBV7-2,many,-,CASSLVIQSGAFF,TGTGCCAGCAGCTTAGTGATCCAGTCCGGGGCTTTCTTT
TRBJ1-5,TRBV6-1,-,TRBD1,CASRDRGLGNQPQHF,TGTGCCAGCAGGGACAGGGGGCTCGGCAATCAGCCCCAGCATTTT
TRBJ2-1,TRBV29-1,-,TRBD2,CSVELETSDSYNEQFF,TGCAGCGTTGAATTGGAGACTAGCGACTCCTACAATGAGCAGTTCTTC
TRBJ2-7,TRBV7-3,few,-,CASSLAGGTSYEQYF,TGTGCCAGCAGCTTAGCCGGCGGGACCTCCTACGAGCAGTACTTC
TRBJ1-5,TRBV12-3/TRBV12-4,few,TRBD1,CASRAGGAQPQHF,TGTGCCAGCCGTGCAGGGGGTGCTCAGCCCCAGCATTTT
TRBJ2-3,TRBV5-1,-,-,CASTATETGATQYF,TGCGCCAGCACCGCAACGGAGACAGGAGCCACGCAGTATTTT
TRBJ2-2,TRBV19,-,-,CASSVEGGATGELFF,TGTGCCAGTAGTGTCGAGGGGGGGGCGACCGGGGAGCTGTTTTTT
TRBJ2-1,TRBV12-3/TRBV12-4,-,-,CASSFHPAVSSYNEQFF,TGTGCCAGCAGTTTTCACCCAGCGGTCAGCTCCTACAATGAGCAGTTCTTC
TRBJ1-3,TRBV6-5,few,-,CASSRGVSSGNTIYF,TGTGCCAGCAGCCGAGGGGTTAGCTCTGGAAACACCATATATTTT
TRBJ2-3,TRBV6-5,many,TRBD2,CASSYSRRGLVTDTQYF,TGTGCCAGCAGTTACTCTAGGAGGGGACTAGTGACAGATACGCAGTATTTT
TRBJ2-5,TRBV12-3/TRBV12-4,-,-,CASSFVLAEETQYF,TGTGCCAGCAGTTTCGTTTTAGCGGAAGAGACCCAGTACTTC
TRBJ2-1,TRBV6-1,once,TRBD2,CASSERLAGGPYEQFF,TGTGCCAGCAGTGAAAGGCTAGCGGGAGGGCCTTATGAGCAGTTCTTC
TRBJ2-1,TRBV20-1,few,-,CSARDRKKQFF,TGCAGTGCTAGAGATAGGAAAAAGCAGTTCTTC
TRBJ1-2,TRBV7-2,many,-,CASSFDRQSPYGYTF,TGTGCCAGCAGCTTCGACAGGCAAAGCCCCTATGGCTACACCTTC
TRBJ2-5,TRBV4-1,few,TRBD1,CASSQSGQGIVGTQYF,TGCGCCAGCAGCCAATCGGGACAGGGGATTGTGGGGACCCAGTACTTC